These T cell receptor beta chains were read from a single sample in a study of cytomegalovirus exposure and HLA in healthy donors. Only in-frame clones appear in the TCRdb table, and some are missing; sequencing was by immunoSEQ multiplex PCR. The data show fewer than 120,000 clones, approximately 89% seen once. Sequenced material: PBMCs. The receptor set was obtained from a young woman in good health and CMV-seronegative. The CDR3 runs from the conserved cysteine through the conserved F or W. The D gene is left open where the match is weak. A clone size is listed for some rows: how often the clone was seen (once, few, many), or a class if it is expanded.

d_call j_call v_call clone_size cdr3_aa cdr3_nt
TRBD2 TRBJ2-7 TRBV28 - CASSPPSGVTSEQYF TGTGCCAGCAGTCCGCCTAGCGGGGTAACCTCGGAGCAGTACTTC
- TRBJ1-5 TRBV13 few CASSIRGGMGPWGNQPQHF TGTGCCAGCAGCATAAGGGGAGGGATGGGGCCTTGGGGCAATCAGCCCCAGCATTTT
TRBD1 TRBJ1-2 TRBV6-4 - CAITLFRDRAYGYTF TGTGCCATCACACTATTCCGGGACAGGGCCTATGGCTACACCTTC
- TRBJ1-1 TRBV19 - CASSRSEGTEAFF TGTGCCAGTAGTAGGTCTGAGGGCACTGAAGCTTTCTTT
- TRBJ1-6 TRBV2 - CASSFRRNNSPLHF TGTGCCAGCAGTTTCAGGAGGAATAATTCACCCCTCCACTTT
TRBD2 TRBJ2-5 TRBV5-6 - CASRLGLAGGGETQYF TGTGCCAGCAGACTCGGACTAGCGGGAGGTGGTGAGACCCAGTACTTC
TRBD1 TRBJ2-2 TRBV27 - CASTTGLDTGELFF TGTGCCAGTACGACAGGGCTCGACACCGGGGAGCTGTTTTTT
- TRBJ2-1 TRBV9 - CASSVGRTEDEQFF TGTGCCAGCAGCGTAGGGAGGACGGAGGATGAGCAGTTCTTC
- TRBJ2-7 TRBV7-2 - CASSTGHISYEQYF TGTGCCAGCAGCACCGGACATATCTCCTACGAGCAGTACTTC
TRBD2 TRBJ2-7 TRBV5-1 - CASNTGGSGTSFAHEQYF TGCGCCAGCAACACCGGGGGGTCCGGGACTAGCTTTGCCCACGAGCAGTACTTC
TRBD2 TRBJ2-5 TRBV6-1 - CASSEVPLAGQETQYF TGTGCCAGCAGTGAAGTCCCCCTAGCGGGGCAAGAGACCCAGTACTTC
- TRBJ2-2 TRBV15 - CATSRAWQGAGELFF TGTGCCACCAGCAGAGCCTGGCAGGGTGCCGGGGAGCTGTTTTTT
- TRBJ1-2 TRBV28 - CASSPPSGEANYGYTF TGTGCCAGCAGTCCCCCGTCGGGAGAAGCTAACTATGGCTACACCTTC